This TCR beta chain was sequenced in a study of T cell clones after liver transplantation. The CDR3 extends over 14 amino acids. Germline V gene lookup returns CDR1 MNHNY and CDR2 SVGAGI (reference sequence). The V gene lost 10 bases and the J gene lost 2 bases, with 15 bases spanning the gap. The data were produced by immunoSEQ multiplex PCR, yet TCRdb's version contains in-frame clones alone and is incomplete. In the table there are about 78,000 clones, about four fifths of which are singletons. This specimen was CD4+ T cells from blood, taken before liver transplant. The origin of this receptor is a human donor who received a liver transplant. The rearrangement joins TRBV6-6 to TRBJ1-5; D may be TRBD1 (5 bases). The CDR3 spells CATQAPQGNQPQHF. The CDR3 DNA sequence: TGTGCCACACAGGCCCCTCAGGGCAATCAGCCCCAGCATTTT.